This T cell receptor (beta chain) is drawn from a study of blood T cells in healthy people across ages. Every participating donor contributed approximately 9.5 milliliters of peripheral blood through a draw. As to this clonotype: What it binds is unknown.

Whole-study results and caveats: With age, beta diversity per million T cells declined roughly linearly, significantly by 30 to 40. Fewer expanded clones and more diversity marked long-lived versus aged donors.

Alongside a J-beta primer mix, a sample-barcoded 5' primer served in a second PCR lasting roughly 6 to 12 cycles. One entry per CDR3 protein, called by TCRdb with MiXCR from the 5' RACE reads. This sample has fewer than 800,000 distinct CDR3 sequences, with around 21% found just once. Sample: blood. This TCR was recovered from a man aged 65-85 years in good health.

The chain's CDR3 is CASSLAQGREYYEQYF. In DNA form, the CDR3 reads TGTGCCAGCAGCTTAGCGCAGGGGCGGGAGTACTACGAGCAGTACTTC. V and J are TRBV7-6 and TRBJ2-7; D might be TRBD2 (7 bases). This CDR3 is 16 amino acids long. Between the trimmed V and J ends, which lost 0 bases and 3 bases, there was a span of 15 bases. Looked up from germline, CDR1 is SGHVS and CDR2 is FNYEAQ. Full variable domain (remainder filled in from reference TRBV7-6 and TRBJ2-7): GAGVSQSPRYKVTKRGQDVALRCDPISGHVSLYWYRQALGQGPEFLTYFNYEAQQDKSGLPNDRFSAERPEGSISTLTIQRTEQRDSAMYRCASSLAQGREYYEQYFGPGTRLTVT.